This T cell receptor (beta chain) comes out of a study of a mutant IDH1 vaccine in newly diagnosed glioma. Study-level background: Among treated patients, about 62% were male and around 40% female, and mean age was approximately 43 years. Most patients had radiochemotherapy with temozolomide before enrollment; others had one alone.

Some clones are missing from TCRdb's copy, which holds only in-frame ones; the method was immunoSEQ multiplex PCR. The sample records 49,000 or so clones, about three quarters being singletons. The time point here: week 5, during vaccination. Vaccination comprised doses that each held 300 ug of mutant IDH1 20-mer peptide, plus topical imiquimod. Donor diagnoses consisted of new WHO grade 3 or 4 IDH1-mutant, ATRX-lost astrocytomas. With regard to this clone: Antigen: not known.

This clonotype was obtained from a woman aged 40 to 55 with glioma. Specimen: PBMCs, collected from a glioma patient whose treatment included an IDH1 peptide vaccine.

The CDR3 loop is CASSLEDTIYF. The CDR3 nucleotides are TGTGCCAGCAGCTTAGAGGACACCATATATTTT. V usage is TRBV11-2 and J usage is TRBJ1-3; D gene ambiguous. Germline loops: CDR1 SGHAT, CDR2 FQNNGV. This CDR3 is built from 11 residues. V gave up 0 bases and J gave up 8 bases, with 2 bases separating them.